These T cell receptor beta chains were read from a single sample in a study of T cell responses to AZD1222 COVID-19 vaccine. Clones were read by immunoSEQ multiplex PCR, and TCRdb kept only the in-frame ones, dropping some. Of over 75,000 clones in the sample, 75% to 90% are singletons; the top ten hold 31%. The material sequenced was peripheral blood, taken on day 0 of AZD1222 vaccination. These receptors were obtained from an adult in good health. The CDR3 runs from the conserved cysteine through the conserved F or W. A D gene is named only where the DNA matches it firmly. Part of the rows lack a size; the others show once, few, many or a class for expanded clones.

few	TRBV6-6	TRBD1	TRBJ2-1	TGTGCCAGCAGTTACGGGCAGGGGGTGTACAATGAGCAGTTCTTC	CASSYGQGVYNEQFF
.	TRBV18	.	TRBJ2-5	TGTGCCAGCTCACCACCGGTTAGGAGGGGTGAGACCCAGTACTTC	CASSPPVRRGETQYF
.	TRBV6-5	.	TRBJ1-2	TGTGCCAGCCCCCGGGACGGGACTTATGGCTACACCTTC	CASPRDGTYGYTF
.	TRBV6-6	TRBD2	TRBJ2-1	TGTGCCAGCAGTTACGCCCTAGCGGGAACGCTGGAGCAGTTCTTC	CASSYALAGTLEQFF
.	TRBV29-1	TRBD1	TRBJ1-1	TGCAGCGTGGGTTCCGGACAGGGTATCACTGAAGCTTTCTTT	CSVGSGQGITEAFF
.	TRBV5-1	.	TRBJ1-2	TGCGCCAGCAGCTTGGATCCAGGGCCTTTCGCTAACTATGGCTACACCTTC	CASSLDPGPFANYGYTF
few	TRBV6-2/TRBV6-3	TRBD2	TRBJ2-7	TGTGCCAGCAGTTGGGAGACTAGCGGCTACGAGCAGTACTTC	CASSWETSGYEQYF
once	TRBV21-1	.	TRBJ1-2	TGTGCCAGCAGCATCACCGGGACAGAAGCTTTCTATGGCTACACCTTC	CASSITGTEAFYGYTF
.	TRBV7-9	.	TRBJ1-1	TGTGCCAGCAGCTTAGTATGGCGGGGAACTGAAGCTTTCTTT	CASSLVWRGTEAFF
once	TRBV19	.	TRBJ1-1	TGTGCCAGTCGGCCCGGGGGCGATGAAGCTTTCTTT	CASRPGGDEAFF
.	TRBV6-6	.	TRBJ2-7	TGTGCCAGCAGTCCTACAAGCCCCTACGAGCAGTACTTC	CASSPTSPYEQYF
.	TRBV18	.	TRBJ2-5	TGTGCCAGCTCACCCGGACAGTGGGAGACCCAGTACTTC	CASSPGQWETQYF
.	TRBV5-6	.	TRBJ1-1	TGTGCCAGCAGCTCTACCCTGGGACTTCGGGGCACTGAAGCTTTCTTT	CASSSTLGLRGTEAFF
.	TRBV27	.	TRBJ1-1	TGTGCCAGCAGTCAGAGAGAGAACACTGAAGCTTTCTTT	CASSQRENTEAFF
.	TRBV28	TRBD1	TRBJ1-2	TGTGCCAGCAGTTTAAGTGGAGGGGGCGCGATCTATGGCTACACCTTC	CASSLSGGGAIYGYTF
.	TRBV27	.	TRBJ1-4	TGTGCCAGCAGTTCCCATGCAACTAATGAAAAACTGTTTTTT	CASSSHATNEKLFF
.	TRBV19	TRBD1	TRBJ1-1	TGTGCCAGTACCCTGACAGGGGTGACTGAAGCTTTCTTT	CASTLTGVTEAFF
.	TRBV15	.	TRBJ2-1	TGTGCCACCAGCAGAGAACTAGTCGGGGAGCAGTTCTTC	CATSRELVGEQFF
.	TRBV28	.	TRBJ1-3	TGTGCCAGCAGTCCTGGGACTGCCTCTGGAAACACCATATATTTT	CASSPGTASGNTIYF
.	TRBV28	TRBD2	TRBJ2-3	TGTGCCAGCAGCCCGGATTGGGCGGGAGGGCGAGATACGCAGTATTTT	CASSPDWAGGRDTQYF
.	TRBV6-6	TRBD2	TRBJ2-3	TGTGCCAGCACCCCGGGGGGGAGCAGGGCAGATACGCAGTATTTT	CASTPGGSRADTQYF
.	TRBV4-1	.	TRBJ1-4	TGCGCCAGCAGCCAAGATCCCAGGGTAGAAGAAAAACTGTTTTTT	CASSQDPRVEEKLFF
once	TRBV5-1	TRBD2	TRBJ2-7	TGCGCCAGCAGCTTGGCTGGGACTAGCGGGTCCTACGAGCAGTACTTC	CASSLAGTSGSYEQYF
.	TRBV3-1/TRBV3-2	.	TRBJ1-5	TGTGCCAGCAGCCAAAAACCGGGGAGGGGCAATCAGCCCCAGCATTTT	CASSQKPGRGNQPQHF
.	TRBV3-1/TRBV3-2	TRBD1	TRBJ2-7	TGTGCCAGCAGCCAGGGTACAGGGGCCCCCTTGCACTTC	CASSQGTGAPLHF
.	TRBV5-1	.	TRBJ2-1	TGCGCCAGCAGCTTGGATACAAACTACAATGAGCAGTTCTTC	CASSLDTNYNEQFF
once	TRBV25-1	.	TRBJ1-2	TGTGCCAGCAGTGATGGGACCGAAAAGTGGGGCTACACCTTC	CASSDGTEKWGYTF
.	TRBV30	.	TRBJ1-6	TGTGCCTGGAACCCGACCCTCTCGACAGCGCTAAACGGTTCACCCCTCCACTTT	CAWNPTLSTALNGSPLHF
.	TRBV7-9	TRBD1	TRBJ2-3	TGTGCCAGCAGCAGAACAGGGGGCACCCCAGATACGCAGTATTTT	CASSRTGGTPDTQYF
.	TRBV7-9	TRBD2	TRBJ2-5	TGTGCCAGCGACGAACTAGCGGGAGAAGAGACCCAGTACTTC	CASDELAGEETQYF
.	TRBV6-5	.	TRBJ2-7	TGTGCCAGCAGTTCTAGGGATGGTCGCTGGCAGTACTTC	CASSSRDGRWQYF
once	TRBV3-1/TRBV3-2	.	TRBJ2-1	TGTGCCAGCAGCCAAACCGGGCCAGGGAGAGATGAGCAGTTCTTC	CASSQTGPGRDEQFF
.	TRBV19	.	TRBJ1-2	TGTGCCAGTATTCCCTACGGGGGGGACACCTCTAACTATGGCTACACCTTC	CASIPYGGDTSNYGYTF
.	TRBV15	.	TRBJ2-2	TGTGCCACCAGCCAGCTGGCAGGGAAGTTGGTCGGGGAGCTGTTTTTT	CATSQLAGKLVGELFF
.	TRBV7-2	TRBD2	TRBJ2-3	TGTGCCAGCAGCTTACAGGCTAGCGGGAGCACAGATACGCAGTATTTT	CASSLQASGSTDTQYF
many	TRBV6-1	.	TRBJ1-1	TGTGCCAGCAGTGAAACAGAGAACACTGAAGCTTTCTTT	CASSETENTEAFF